This record covers a single T cell receptor beta chain. Its specificity is unknown. Assay used: immunoSEQ multiplex PCR; TCRdb lists only in-frame clones, some missing. The sample has 90,000 to 130,000 clones, roughly 90% seen once. This entry is derived from a study of cytomegalovirus exposure and HLA in healthy donors. Study-wide results and limits: Overall, roughly 160 TCR beta chains were annotated as cytomegalovirus-associated.

Sequenced input: PBMCs. This receptor was taken from a woman aged 18-29 years in good health and CMV-seronegative.

In DNA form, the CDR3 reads TGTGCCAGCAGGTGGATGGAGAACTCTCGGGGGCAGTTCTTC. It yields the protein CASRWMENSRGQFF. The chain joins TRBV6-1 to TRBJ2-1, with D maybe TRBD2 (5 bases). This CDR3 spans 14 amino acids. V was cut by 6 bases and J by 12 bases, with 21 bases left in between. Germline V CDR1 and CDR2: MNHNS, SASEGT.